The sequence of this TCR delta chain was determined in a study of gamma-delta chains in newborns, infants, children. Study in general: Polyclonal expansion of innate γδ T cells after birth follows microbial exposure.

TCRdb re-identified clones in the reads via CATT. Here the sample spans about 8,300 delta-chain clones, about 1.6% being singletons. This clone was observed a few times. The CDR3 has 17 amino acids. Germline V gene sequence: CDR1 TSWWSYY, CDR2 QGS. After removal of 2 bases from V and 0 bases from J, the junction contained 8 bases not matched to a gene. The sequenced sample consisted of blood. The clonotype was recovered from a child who was a newborn, infant or young child, either healthy, febrile or measles-vaccinated (not recorded which). The chain combines TRDV1 with TRDJ1; 8 nucleotides align to TRDD3. CDR3 sequence reads: CALGELLGGPYTDKLIF. CDR3 bases: TGTGCTCTTGGGGAATTACTGGGGGGGCCTTACACCGATAAACTCATCTTT.